The clone carrying this TCR beta chain was seen a handful of times. The antigen remains undetermined. These data belong to a study of cytomegalovirus exposure and HLA in healthy donors. Study overall: A preliminary data release comprised roughly 85 million unique TCRs obtained from HLA-typed donors. The study, taken as a whole, reports: Earlier analysis found most TCR beta V segments productive about 90% or about 30% of the time. Presence/absence analyses treated sequencing depth as roughly uniform across donors.

The germline V gene has CDR1 MGHDK and CDR2 SYGVNS. The CDR3 has 14 amino acids. The V gene lost 2 bases and the J gene lost 6 bases, with 10 bases spanning the gap. PCR was performed using 60 Vbeta and 13 Jbeta primers. The method was immunoSEQ multiplex PCR; TCRdb's version includes in-frame clones alone and lacks a portion of them. The sample comprises approximately 170,000 clones, around 79% of which are singletons, and 7% to 8.5% rests with the top ten. What was sequenced was PBMCs. The sequence came from a male donor in good health and CMV-seropositive. The chain links TRBV25-1 to TRBJ2-2, with D possibly being TRBD1 (5 bases). CDR3 DNA: TGTGCCAGCAGTGAACAGGGTCGGGCCGGGGAGCTGTTTTTT. Its translation: CASSEQGRAGELFF.